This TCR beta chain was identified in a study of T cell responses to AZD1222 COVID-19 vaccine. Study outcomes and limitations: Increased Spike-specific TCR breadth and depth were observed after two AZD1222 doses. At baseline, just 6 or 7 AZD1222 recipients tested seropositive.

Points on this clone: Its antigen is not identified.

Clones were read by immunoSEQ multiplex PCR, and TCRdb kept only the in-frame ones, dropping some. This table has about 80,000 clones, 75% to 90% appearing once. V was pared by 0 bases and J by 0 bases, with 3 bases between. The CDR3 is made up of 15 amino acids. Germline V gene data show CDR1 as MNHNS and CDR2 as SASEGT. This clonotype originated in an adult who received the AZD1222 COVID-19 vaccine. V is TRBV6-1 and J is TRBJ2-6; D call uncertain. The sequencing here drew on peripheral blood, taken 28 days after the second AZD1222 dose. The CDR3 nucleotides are TGTGCCAGCAGTGAAGCTAGCTCTGGGGCCAACGTCCTGACTTTC. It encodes CASSEASSGANVLTF.